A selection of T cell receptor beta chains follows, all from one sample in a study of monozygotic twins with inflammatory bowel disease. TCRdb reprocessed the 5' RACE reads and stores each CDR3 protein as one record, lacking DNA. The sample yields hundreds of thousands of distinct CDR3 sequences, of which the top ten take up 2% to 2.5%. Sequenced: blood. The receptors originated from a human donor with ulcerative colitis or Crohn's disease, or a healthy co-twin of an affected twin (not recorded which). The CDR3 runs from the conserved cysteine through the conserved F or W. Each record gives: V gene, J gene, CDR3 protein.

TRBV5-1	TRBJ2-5	CASSGTNQETQYF
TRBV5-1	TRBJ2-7	CASSLQGSNEQYF
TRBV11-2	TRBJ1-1	CASSTNGPEAFF
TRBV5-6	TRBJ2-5	CASSWRDSQETQYF
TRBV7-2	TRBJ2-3	CASSISGNPADTQYF
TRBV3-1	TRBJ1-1	CASSLARGANTEAFF
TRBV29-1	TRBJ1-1	CVGGGYPMNTEAFF
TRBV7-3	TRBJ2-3	CASSLGAGGPTDTQYF
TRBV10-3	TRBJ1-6	CAISETGYNSPLHF
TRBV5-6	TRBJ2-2	CASSLSGASFTGELFF
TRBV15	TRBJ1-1	CATSTQQGPNTEAFF
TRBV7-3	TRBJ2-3	CASSLGTSYSTDTQYF
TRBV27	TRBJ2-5	CASSSGLAGQETQYF
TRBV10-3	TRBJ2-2	CAISPGQGKAGELFF
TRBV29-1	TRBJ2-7	CSVEARAEQYF
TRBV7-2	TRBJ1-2	CASSPRRGTGNYGYTF
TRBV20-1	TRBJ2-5	CSARGLVTGGGETQYF
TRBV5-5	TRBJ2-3	CASSWSTDTQYF
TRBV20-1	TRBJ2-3	CSARRQLAGGSSFTDTQYF
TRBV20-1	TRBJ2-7	CSARISIYEQYF
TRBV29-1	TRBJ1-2	CSVGPQGEFGYTF
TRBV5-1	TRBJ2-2	CASSGGTANGAGELFF
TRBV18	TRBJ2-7	CASSPGTKAREQYF
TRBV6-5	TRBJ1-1	CASSFTGTGVMKTEAFF
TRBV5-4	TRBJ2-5	CASRGQQETQYF
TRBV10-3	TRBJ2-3	CAISEQGTKTDTQYF
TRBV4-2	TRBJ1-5	CASSQDSQNSNQPQHF
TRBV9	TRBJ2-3	CASSVAPGQGLSTDTQYF
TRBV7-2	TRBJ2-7	CASSRTDEVDEQYF
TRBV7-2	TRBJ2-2	CASSPSSQLFF
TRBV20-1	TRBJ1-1	CSPSGGPQNTEAFF
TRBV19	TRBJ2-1	CASSPRAGWNEQFF
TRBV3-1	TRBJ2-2	CASSQDRLNTGELFF
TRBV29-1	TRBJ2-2	CSVEFYRGMNTGELFF
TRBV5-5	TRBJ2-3	CASSLFEGSGRSDTQYF
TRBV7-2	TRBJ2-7	CASSLSQGLGEQYF
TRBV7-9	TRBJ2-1	CASRGTSGRMDEQFF
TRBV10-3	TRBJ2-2	CAIKKEGGPYPGELFF
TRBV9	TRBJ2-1	CASSGLGTNNEQFF
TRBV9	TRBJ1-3	CASRERNFSGNTIYF
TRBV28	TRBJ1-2	CASSSGTQDFGYGYTF
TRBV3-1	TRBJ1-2	CASSEGINYGYTF
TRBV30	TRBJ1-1	CAVGENTEAFF
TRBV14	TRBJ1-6	CASSQDSDSPLHF
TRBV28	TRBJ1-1	CASIQEGQQSYTEAFF
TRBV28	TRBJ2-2	CASTTTGTTGELFF
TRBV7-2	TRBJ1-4	CASSPDRVSTNEKLFF
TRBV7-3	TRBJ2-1	CASSQTTYNEQFF
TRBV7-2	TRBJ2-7	CASSLALGRSYEQYF
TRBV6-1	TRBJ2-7	CASSGDTFFSYEQYF